These 23 T cell receptor beta chains were all obtained from the same sample, sequenced in a study of cytomegalovirus exposure and HLA in healthy donors. PCR was performed using 60 Vbeta and 13 Jbeta primers. Assay: immunoSEQ multiplex PCR; the TCRdb copy retains only in-frame clones and omits some. The table shows roughly 190,000 clones, with approximately 65% occurring only once. The sequencing sample was made of PBMCs. All receptors derive from a man aged 35-49 years in good health and CMV-seronegative.

The sample holds a few counts of this clone. In DNA form, the CDR3 reads TGTGCCAGCAGTGAATCCGGGGGGGGGACCGGGGAGCTGTTTTTT. It encodes CASSESGGGTGELFF. The rearrangement uses TRBV2 and TRBJ2-2, with 8 bases that match TRBD2. The V segment lost 2 bases and the J segment 5 bases; nucleotides outside the gene matches: 4. The length of the CDR3 is 15 residues. The germline V gene has CDR1 SNHLY and CDR2 FYNNEI.

The rearrangement joins TRBV19 to TRBJ1-1; D gene ambiguous. Deletions cut 3 bases from V and 1 base from J, with 12 bases between. This CDR3 is 15 amino acids long. Germline-derived CDR1 and CDR2 are LNHDA and SQIVND (reference sequence). This CDR3 reads CASSMGGGGNTEAFF. The CDR3 DNA follows: TGTGCCAGTAGTATGGGAGGTGGAGGGAACACTGAAGCTTTCTTT.

This chain connects TRBV19 to TRBJ2-7; possible D gene TRBD2, 5 bases. The V gene lost 8 bases and the J gene lost 6 bases, with 11 bases spanning the gap. The CDR3 is 11 amino acids. Germline V gene sequence: CDR1 LNHDA, CDR2 SQIVND (reference sequence). The CDR3 DNA reads TGTGCCAGTGAACCCGGAGGCGAGCAGTACTTC. It translates to CASEPGGEQYF.

The gene calls are TRBV19 and TRBJ2-1; tentatively, D is TRBD2 (7 bases). Germline V gives CDR1 LNHDA, CDR2 SQIVND (reference sequence). V shed 9 bases and J shed 7 bases, with 19 bases lying between them. The CDR3 loop spans 14 amino acids. CDR3 amino acids: CASGFAGAENEQFF. DNA for the CDR3: TGTGCCAGCGGGTTCGCGGGGGCCGAGAATGAGCAGTTCTTC.

This clone was counted only a few times. The chain joins TRBV7-9 to TRBJ2-1; 7 nucleotides align to TRBD2. The CDR3 runs to 15 residues. With 3 bases clipped from V and 8 bases from J, the junction kept 10 bases outside the gene matches. The V gene's germline CDR1 is SEHNR and CDR2 FQNEAQ (reference sequence). The chain's CDR3 is CASSFEETSFYEQFF. The CDR3 nucleotides are TGTGCCAGCAGCTTTGAGGAGACTAGCTTCTATGAGCAGTTCTTC.

This sequence joins TRBV5-4 and TRBJ1-6; 7 nucleotides align to TRBD1. The germline V gene encodes CDR1 SGHNT and CDR2 YYREEE (reference sequence). V was clipped by 3 bases and J by 7 bases; unmatched bases: 4. The CDR3 is 14 amino acids. This chain's CDR3 is CASSWDRGNSPLHF. CDR3 DNA: TGTGCCAGCAGCTGGGACAGAGGGAATTCACCCCTCCACTTT.

The chain carries TRBV6-5 and TRBJ2-7, with D unresolved. This CDR3 contains 14 residues. Germline CDR1 is MNHEY and CDR2 is SVGAGI. Deletions cut 6 bases from V and 3 bases from J, with 15 bases between. CDR3 nucleotide sequence: TGTGCCAGCAGCCGCAGTCAGGATTTCTACGAGCAGTACTTC. Translating it yields CASSRSQDFYEQYF.

This chain links TRBV2 with TRBJ1-4; D possibly corresponds to TRBD1 (5 bases). This CDR3 comprises 15 residues. CDR1 and CDR2 (germline): SNHLY, FYNNEI. V dropped 3 bases and J dropped 8 bases, with 16 bases sitting between them. The CDR3, as DNA: TGTGCCAGCAGTGAGGCATCTCCCGGGGGGGAAAAACTGTTTTTT. It is translated as CASSEASPGGEKLFF.

The genes are TRBV11-1 and TRBJ1-1; 12 nucleotides match TRBD1. Trimming took 7 bases from V and 4 from J; bases not matched to a gene: 4. The CDR3 is made up of 14 amino acids. Looked up from germline, CDR1 is SGHAT and CDR2 is FQDESV (reference sequence). The CDR3: CASTGTGGFTEAFF. The CDR3, as DNA: TGTGCCAGCACGGGGACAGGGGGCTTCACTGAAGCTTTCTTT.

There are a few counts of this clone. V is TRBV7-8 and J is TRBJ1-2; 11 bases are a match to TRBD1. CDR3 length: 15 amino acids. Germline loops: CDR1 SGHVS, CDR2 FQNEAQ. The trim removed 3 bases at V and 7 bases at J, leaving 7 bases unmatched. CDR3 protein: CASSFGTGGLFGYTF. The CDR3 region has the DNA TGTGCCAGCAGCTTCGGGACAGGGGGGCTATTTGGCTACACCTTC.

The chain joins TRBV18 to TRBJ1-2; 12 bases line up with TRBD1. V shed 3 bases and J 4 bases; nucleotides not matched to a gene: 9. CDR3 length: 17 residues. Germline CDR1 reads KGHSH; CDR2 reads LQKENI. In DNA, the CDR3 is TGTGCCAGCTCACCTAACGCCGGGACAGGGGGCGGCTATGGCTACACCTTC. The encoded protein is CASSPNAGTGGGYGYTF.

The chain combines TRBV7-3 with TRBJ2-3; 7 bases are a match to TRBD2. The CDR3 contains 15 residues. Germline V gives CDR1 SGHTA, CDR2 FQGTGA. V trimming: 1 base; J trimming: 3 bases; junction bases outside the gene matches: 4. This chain's CDR3 is CASSLKGGMTDTQYF. CDR3 in DNA: TGTGCCAGCAGCTTAAAGGGAGGGATGACAGATACGCAGTATTTT.

This chain connects TRBV7-2 to TRBJ2-5; 8 bases line up with TRBD2. Losses at the gene ends were 6 bases for V and 4 bases for J; bases not matched to a gene: 16. The CDR3 consists of 17 residues. Germline CDR1 and CDR2: SGHTA and FQGNSA. CDR3 nucleotides: TGTGCCAGCAGTTCACCTCTTCTGCGGGGGGAGGTAGAGACCCAGTACTTC. It is translated as CASSSPLLRGEVETQYF. The variable domain in full, with the rest retrieved from reference TRBV7-2 and TRBJ2-5, is GAGVSQSPSNKVTEKGKDVELRCDPISGHTALYWYRQSLGQGLEFLIYFQGNSAPDKSGLPSDRFSAERTGGSVSTLTIQRTQQEDSAVYLCASSSPLLRGEVETQYFGPGTRLLVL.

This chain joins TRBV10-3 and TRBJ1-2; D perhaps matches TRBD1 (5 bases). This CDR3 is built from 13 residues. Deletions cut 3 bases from V and 3 bases from J, with 8 bases between. Per germline, CDR1 ENHRY and CDR2 SYGVKD. The CDR3 loop is CAISDREDYGYTF. CDR3 DNA: TGTGCCATCAGTGACAGGGAGGACTATGGCTACACCTTC.

This clone has just a few counts. This chain connects TRBV5-6 to TRBJ2-1; D unclear. V was shortened by 1 base and J by 0 bases, with 8 bases between the two germline ends. Germline values: CDR1 SGHDT, CDR2 YYEEEE. The CDR3 loop spans 15 amino acids. This chain's CDR3 is CASSLYASSYNEQFF. DNA for the CDR3: TGTGCCAGCAGCTTGTATGCCAGCTCCTACAATGAGCAGTTCTTC.

The CDR3 bases are TGTGCCAGTAGTAGACTAGCGGGAGGGCTATACGAGCAGTACTTC. Protein sequence: CASSRLAGGLYEQYF. V is TRBV19 and J is TRBJ2-7; 14 bases line up with TRBD2. Germline V CDR1 and CDR2: LNHDA, SQIVND (reference sequence). V was pared by 4 bases and J by 4 bases, with 3 bases of the junction left unmatched. The CDR3 covers 15 residues. Full variable domain (remainder filled in from reference TRBV19 and TRBJ2-7): DGGITQSPKYLFRKEGQNVTLSCEQNLNHDAMYWYRQDPGQGLRLIYYSQIVNDFQKGDIAEGYSVSREKKESFPLTVTSAQKNPTAFYLCASSRLAGGLYEQYFGPGTRLTVT.

This clone was seen a single time. The chain has TRBV6-1 and TRBJ2-3, with D hard to call. The CDR3 has 14 residues. V was trimmed by 4 bases and J by 4 bases, leaving 12 bases between them. Per the germline V gene, CDR1 is MNHNS and CDR2 is SASEGT. CDR3 amino acids: CASSGLPGPDTQYF. As DNA, the CDR3 is TGTGCCAGCAGTGGCCTGCCAGGCCCAGATACGCAGTATTTT.

This chain connects TRBV29-1 to TRBJ2-1; 7 bases are shared with TRBD2. This CDR3 has 12 amino acids. Germline V gene data show CDR1 as SQVTM and CDR2 as ANQGSEA. The junction had 4 bases not matched to a gene; V was cut back by 7 bases and J by 4 bases. CDR3 sequence reads: CSGGLTYNEQFF. DNA for the CDR3: TGCAGCGGGGGACTAACTTACAATGAGCAGTTCTTC.

This clone has only one observation. This chain joins TRBV5-1 and TRBJ1-2; 9 positions match TRBD1. Trimming took 5 bases from V and 8 from J; bases not matched to a gene: 7. Germline V CDR1 and CDR2: SGHRS, YFSETQ. The CDR3 length is 13 residues. This CDR3 reads CASSLQGAEGYTF. DNA of the CDR3: TGCGCCAGCAGTTTACAGGGGGCAGAGGGCTACACCTTC.

The V call is TRBV6-5, the J call TRBJ2-5; TRBD1 aligns across 8 bases. Germline V CDR1 and CDR2: MNHEY, SVGAGI. The CDR3 has 12 residues. Trimming at V came to 10 bases and at J to 3 bases, leaving 4 bases not matched to a gene. The CDR3 DNA reads TGTGCCACCAGGGGGCGAGAAGAGACCCAGTACTTC. Translating gives CATRGREETQYF.

This clone was counted only a few times. This chain connects TRBV28 to TRBJ2-7; D call uncertain. Germline CDR1 is MDHEN and CDR2 is SYDVKM. This CDR3 is 14 amino acids long. V was shortened by 3 bases and J by 3 bases, with 12 bases between the two germline ends. CDR3 protein: CASSFVNKNYEQYF. For the CDR3, the DNA is TGTGCCAGCAGTTTTGTAAACAAAAACTACGAGCAGTACTTC.

This chain uses TRBV5-6 with TRBJ1-3; TRBD1 is a possible D gene (5 bases). CDR1 and CDR2 (germline): SGHDT, YYEEEE. V was pared by 0 bases and J by 2 bases, with 12 bases between. This CDR3 is built from 16 residues. CDR3 in amino acids: CASSLDARVAGNTIYF. Written as DNA, the CDR3 is TGTGCCAGCAGCTTGGACGCCAGGGTGGCTGGAAACACCATATATTTT.

The chain couples TRBV7-9 to TRBJ2-1; D perhaps matches TRBD2 (5 bases). Germline CDR1 reads SEHNR; CDR2 reads FQNEAQ (reference sequence). This CDR3 has 16 residues. V was cut by 5 bases and J by 7 bases, with 21 bases left in between. The CDR3 region has the DNA TGTGCCAGCAGCGCCTCGCGGGTTGACCCAAGAAATGAGCAGTTCTTC. It encodes CASSASRVDPRNEQFF.